This T cell receptor (beta chain) derives from a study of neurological immune-mediated disorders. TCRdb re-derived calls from the 5' RACE reads in MiXCR, one entry per CDR3 protein. The sample carries fewer than 50,000 distinct CDR3 sequences, 8.5% to 14% recorded once. Stated time point: technical triplicate 1. V dropped 0 bases and J dropped 4 bases, with 4 bases sitting between them. The CDR3 is made up of 11 amino acids. Germline values: CDR1 DFQATT, CDR2 SNEGSKA (reference sequence). Sequenced material: PBMCs. The rearrangement uses TRBV20-1 and TRBJ2-7; D remains unclear. This receptor was identified in a man aged 60 to 75 with HTLV-1-associated myelopathy (HAM/TSP). The CDR3 DNA reads as TGCAGTGCTAGAGACTTATACGAGCAGTACTTC. It yields the protein CSARDLYEQYF.